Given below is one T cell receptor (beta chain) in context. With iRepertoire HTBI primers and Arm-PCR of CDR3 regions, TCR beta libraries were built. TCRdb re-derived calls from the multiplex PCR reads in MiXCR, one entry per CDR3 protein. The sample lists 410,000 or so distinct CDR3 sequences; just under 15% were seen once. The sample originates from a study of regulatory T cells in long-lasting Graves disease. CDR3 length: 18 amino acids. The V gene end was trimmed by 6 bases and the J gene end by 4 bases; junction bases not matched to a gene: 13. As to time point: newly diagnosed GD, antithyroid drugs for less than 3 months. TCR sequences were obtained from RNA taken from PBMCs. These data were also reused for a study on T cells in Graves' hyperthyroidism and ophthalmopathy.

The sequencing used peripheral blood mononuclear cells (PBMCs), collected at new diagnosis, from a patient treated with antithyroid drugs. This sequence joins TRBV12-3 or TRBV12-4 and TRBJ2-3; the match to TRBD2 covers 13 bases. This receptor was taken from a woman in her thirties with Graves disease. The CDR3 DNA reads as TGTGCCAGCAGCGACCCCGGACTAGCGGGGGCTGAGTCAGATACGCAGTATTTT. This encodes CASSDPGLAGAESDTQYF.